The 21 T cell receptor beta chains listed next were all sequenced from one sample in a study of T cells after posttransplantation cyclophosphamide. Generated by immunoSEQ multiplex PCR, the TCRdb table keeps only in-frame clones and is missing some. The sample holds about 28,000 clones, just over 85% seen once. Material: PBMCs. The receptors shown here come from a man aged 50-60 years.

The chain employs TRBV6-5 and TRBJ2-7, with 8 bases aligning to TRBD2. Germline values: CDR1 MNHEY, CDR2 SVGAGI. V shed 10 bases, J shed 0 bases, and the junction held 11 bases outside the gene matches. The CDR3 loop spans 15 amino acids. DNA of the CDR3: TGTGCCATCCTTTTAGCGGGAACCTACTCCTACGAGCAGTACTTC. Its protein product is CAILLAGTYSYEQYF.

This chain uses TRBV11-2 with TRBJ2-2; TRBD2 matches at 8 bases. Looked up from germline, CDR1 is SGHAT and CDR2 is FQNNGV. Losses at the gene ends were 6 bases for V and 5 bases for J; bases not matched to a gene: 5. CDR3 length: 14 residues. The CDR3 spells CASRPSGLTGELFF. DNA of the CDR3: TGTGCCAGCAGACCTAGCGGGCTAACCGGGGAGCTGTTTTTT.

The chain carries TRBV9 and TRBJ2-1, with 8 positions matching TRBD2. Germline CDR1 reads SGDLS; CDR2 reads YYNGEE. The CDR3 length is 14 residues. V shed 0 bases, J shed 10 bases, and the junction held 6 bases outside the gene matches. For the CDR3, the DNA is TGTGCCAGCAGCGTAGGACGGGGGGGCTACGAGCAGTTCTTC. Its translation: CASSVGRGGYEQFF.

The CDR3 is CASSWTGGGPSEYF. The CDR3 DNA sequence: TGTGCCAGCAGTTGGACTGGGGGGGGTCCAAGTGAGTACTTC. The chain links TRBV28 to TRBJ2-5, with TRBD2 identical over 7 bases. This CDR3 has 14 amino acids. Losses at the gene ends were 4 bases for V and 12 bases for J; bases not matched to a gene: 14. Germline CDR1 MDHEN, CDR2 SYDVKM.

CDR3 nucleotide sequence: TGTGCCAGCAGGGAGACAGTGGGAAACACTGAAGCTTTCTTT. Translated, it gives CASRETVGNTEAFF. V is TRBV27 and J is TRBJ1-1; tentatively, D is TRBD1 (5 bases). This CDR3 region has 14 residues. CDR1 MNHEY and CDR2 SMNVEV come from the germline V gene (reference sequence). V was trimmed by 6 bases and J by 2 bases, leaving 13 bases between them.

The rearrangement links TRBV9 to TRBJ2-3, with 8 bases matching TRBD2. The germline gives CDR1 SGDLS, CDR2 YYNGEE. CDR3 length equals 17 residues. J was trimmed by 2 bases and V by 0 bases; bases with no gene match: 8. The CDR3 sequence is CASSVVGSGDLTDTQYF. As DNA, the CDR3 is TGTGCCAGCAGCGTAGTGGGTAGCGGGGATCTCACAGATACGCAGTATTTT. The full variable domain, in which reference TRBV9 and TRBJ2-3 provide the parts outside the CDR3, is DSGVTQTPKHLITATGQRVTLRCSPRSGDLSVYWYQQSLDQGLQFLIQYYNGEERAKGNILERFSAQQFPDLHSELNLSSLELGDSALYFCASSVVGSGDLTDTQYFGPGTRLTVL.

The CDR3 DNA reads as TGTGCCAGCAGCTTAGCGGGCACACAGGGGGGCAGATACAATGAGCAGTTCTTC. It encodes CASSLAGTQGGRYNEQFF. The V call is TRBV7-9, the J call TRBJ2-1; 8 positions match TRBD1. With V trimmed by 0 bases and J by 4 bases, 11 bases remained unmatched. CDR3 length: 18 residues. The germline V gene has CDR1 SEHNR and CDR2 FQNEAQ (reference sequence).

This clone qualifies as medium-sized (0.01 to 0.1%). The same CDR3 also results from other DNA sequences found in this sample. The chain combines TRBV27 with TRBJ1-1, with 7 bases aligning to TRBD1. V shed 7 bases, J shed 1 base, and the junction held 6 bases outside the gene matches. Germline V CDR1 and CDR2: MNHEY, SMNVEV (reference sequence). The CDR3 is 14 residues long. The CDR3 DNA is TGTGCCAGCAACCGACAGGGCCCGAACACTGAAGCTTTCTTT. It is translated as CASNRQGPNTEAFF.

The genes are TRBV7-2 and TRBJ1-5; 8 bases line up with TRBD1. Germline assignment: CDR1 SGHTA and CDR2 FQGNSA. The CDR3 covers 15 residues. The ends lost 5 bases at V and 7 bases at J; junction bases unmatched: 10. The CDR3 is CASSLKTGEYQPQHF. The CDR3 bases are TGTGCCAGCAGCCTTAAGACAGGGGAGTACCAGCCCCAGCATTTT.

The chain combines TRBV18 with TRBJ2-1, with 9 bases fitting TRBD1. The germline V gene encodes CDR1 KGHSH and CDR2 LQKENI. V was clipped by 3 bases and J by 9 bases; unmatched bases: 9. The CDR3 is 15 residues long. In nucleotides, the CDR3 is TGTGCCAGCTCACCGCGGACAGGGGAATATAGTGAGCAGTTCTTC. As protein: CASSPRTGEYSEQFF.

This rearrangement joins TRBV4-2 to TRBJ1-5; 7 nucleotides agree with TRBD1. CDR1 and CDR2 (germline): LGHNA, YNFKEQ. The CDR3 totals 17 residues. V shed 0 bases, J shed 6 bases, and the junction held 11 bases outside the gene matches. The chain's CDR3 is CASSQDGDRQQAQPQHF. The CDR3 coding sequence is TGTGCCAGCAGCCAAGATGGGGACAGACAGCAGGCTCAGCCCCAGCATTTT.

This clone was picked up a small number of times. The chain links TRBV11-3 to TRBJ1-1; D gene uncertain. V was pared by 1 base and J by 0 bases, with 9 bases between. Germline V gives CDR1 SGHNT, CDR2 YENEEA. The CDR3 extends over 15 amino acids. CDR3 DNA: TGTGCCAGCAGCTTAGGTATTGGGCTGAACACTGAAGCTTTCTTT. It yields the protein CASSLGIGLNTEAFF.

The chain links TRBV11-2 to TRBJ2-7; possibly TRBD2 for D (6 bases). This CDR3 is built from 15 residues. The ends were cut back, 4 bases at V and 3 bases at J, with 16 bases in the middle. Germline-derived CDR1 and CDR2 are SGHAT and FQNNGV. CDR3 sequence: CASSSSRRRGYEQYF. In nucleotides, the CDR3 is TGTGCCAGCAGCTCATCAAGGAGGCGGGGCTACGAGCAGTACTTC. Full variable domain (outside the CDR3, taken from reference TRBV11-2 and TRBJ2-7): EAGVAQSPRYKIIEKRQSVAFWCNPISGHATLYWYQQILGQGPKLLIQFQNNGVVDDSQLPKDRFSAERLKGVDSTLKIQPAKLEDSAVYLCASSSSRRRGYEQYFGPGTRLTVT.

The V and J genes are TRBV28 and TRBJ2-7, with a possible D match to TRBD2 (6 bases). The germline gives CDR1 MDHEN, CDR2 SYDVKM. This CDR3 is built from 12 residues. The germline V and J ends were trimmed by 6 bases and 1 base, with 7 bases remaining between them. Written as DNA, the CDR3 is TGTGCCAGCAGGCGGGGTTCCTACGAGCAGTACTTC. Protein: CASRRGSYEQYF.

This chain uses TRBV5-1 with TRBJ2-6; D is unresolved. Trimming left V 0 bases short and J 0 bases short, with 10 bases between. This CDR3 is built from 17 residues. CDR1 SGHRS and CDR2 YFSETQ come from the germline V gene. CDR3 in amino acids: CASSLVPHYSGANVLTF. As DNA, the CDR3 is TGCGCCAGCAGCTTGGTCCCACACTACTCTGGGGCCAACGTCCTGACTTTC.

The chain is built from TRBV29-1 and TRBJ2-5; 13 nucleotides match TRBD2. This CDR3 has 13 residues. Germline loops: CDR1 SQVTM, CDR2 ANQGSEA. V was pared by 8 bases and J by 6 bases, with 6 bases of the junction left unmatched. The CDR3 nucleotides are TGCAGCTTGGGACTAGCGGGACAAAAGACCCAGTACTTC. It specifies CSLGLAGQKTQYF.

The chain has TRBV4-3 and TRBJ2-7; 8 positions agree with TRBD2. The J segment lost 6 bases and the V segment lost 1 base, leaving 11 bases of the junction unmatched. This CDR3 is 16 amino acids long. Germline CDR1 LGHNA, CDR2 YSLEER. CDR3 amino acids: CASSQGGRTSNAEQYF. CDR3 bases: TGCGCCAGCAGCCAAGGAGGTAGGACTAGCAATGCCGAGCAGTACTTC.

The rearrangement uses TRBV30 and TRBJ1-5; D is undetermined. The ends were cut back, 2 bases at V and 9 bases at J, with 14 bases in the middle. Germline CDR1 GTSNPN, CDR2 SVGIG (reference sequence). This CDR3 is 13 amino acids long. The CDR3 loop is CAWSTGQPRPQHF. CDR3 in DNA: TGTGCCTGGAGTACGGGTCAGCCCCGGCCCCAGCATTTT.

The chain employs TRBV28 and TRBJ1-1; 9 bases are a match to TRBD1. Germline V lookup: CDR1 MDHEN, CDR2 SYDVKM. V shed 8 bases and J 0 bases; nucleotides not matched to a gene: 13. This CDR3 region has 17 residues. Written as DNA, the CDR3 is TGTGCCAGCTCCCTTCAGTATCGACAGGGGGTGAACACTGAAGCTTTCTTT. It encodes CASSLQYRQGVNTEAFF.

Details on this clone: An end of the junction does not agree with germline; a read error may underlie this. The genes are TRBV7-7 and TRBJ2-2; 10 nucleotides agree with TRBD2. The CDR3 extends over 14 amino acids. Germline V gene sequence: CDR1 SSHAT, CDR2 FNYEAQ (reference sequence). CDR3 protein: CASRTSGNTGELFF. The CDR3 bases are TGTGCTAGCAGGACTAGCGGGAACACCGGGGAGCTGTTTTTT.

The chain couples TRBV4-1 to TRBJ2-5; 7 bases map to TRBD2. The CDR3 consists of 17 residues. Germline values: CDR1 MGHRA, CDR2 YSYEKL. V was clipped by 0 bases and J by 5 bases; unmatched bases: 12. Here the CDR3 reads CASSQDRGDYLPETQYF. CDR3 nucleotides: TGCGCCAGCAGCCAAGATCGAGGGGACTATCTTCCTGAGACCCAGTACTTC.